This T cell receptor (beta chain) was captured in a study of T-cell reconstitution after alpha-beta-depleted transplantation in children. This clonotype was seen at least ten times. The TCRbeta library was prepared with unique molecular identifiers. Using its own MiXCR run on the PCR reads, TCRdb lists one record per CDR3 protein. The sample lists about 610,000 distinct CDR3 sequences; 8% to 11% were seen once. The TCR sequence derives from a human donor who donated a stem cell graft to a child with acute myeloid leukemia. The sample was PBMCs from the stem cell graft donor, taken from the stem cell graft.

The CDR3 sequence: CASRRTSGTYNEQFF. DNA for the CDR3: TGCGCCAGCAGACGGACTAGCGGGACTTACAATGAGCAGTTCTTC. The chain links TRBV5-1 to TRBJ2-1; 12 bases agree with TRBD2. CDR1 SGHRS and CDR2 YFSETQ come from the germline V gene. This CDR3 region has 15 residues. V lost 5 bases to trimming and J lost 4 bases; unmatched junction nucleotides: 4.